This TCR beta chain was documented in a study of T cell repertoires in cytomegalovirus infection. A note on this clonotype: What it binds is not known.

TCRdb analysed the reads with MiXCR anew, one entry per CDR3 protein. Of approximately 1,000,000 distinct CDR3 sequences listed, around 30% are singletons. V shed 5 bases, J shed 1 base, and the junction held 5 bases outside the gene matches. Germline CDR1 MNHNY, CDR2 SVGAGI (reference sequence). The CDR3 is 14 amino acids. Sequenced material: cultured CD8+ T cells from PBMCs, taken from culture after CMV antigen stimulation. This chain links TRBV6-6 with TRBJ2-7; 7 nucleotides agree with TRBD1. The clonotype comes from a human donor in good health (CMV status not recorded). Some clones in this sample may be carry-over from other donors' samples. The CDR3 reads CASSVTGDSYEQYV. CDR3 nucleotides: TGTGCCAGCAGTGTTACAGGGGATTCCTACGAGCAGTACGTC.